These T cell receptor beta chains were read from a single sample in a study of cytomegalovirus exposure and HLA in healthy donors. Data came from immunoSEQ multiplex PCR; TCRdb stores just in-frame clones and leaves some out. The listing records about 140,000 clones. The sequenced sample was PBMCs. These receptors all stem from a male donor in good health and CMV-seronegative. Each CDR3 is given with its conserved first and last residue. A D gene is named only where the DNA matches it firmly.

D gene	CDR3 length	V gene	J gene	CDR3 protein	CDR3 DNA
NA	17	TRBV7-8	TRBJ2-2	CASSLLPGGRNTGELFF	TGTGCCAGCAGCTTACTCCCCGGAGGGAGGAACACCGGGGAGCTGTTTTTT
TRBD1	14	TRBV29-1	TRBJ2-3	CSAGQGITTDTQYF	TGCAGCGCTGGACAGGGAATCACTACAGATACGCAGTATTTT
NA	15	TRBV27	TRBJ2-1	CASSLAVSSYNEQFF	TGTGCCAGCAGTTTAGCGGTAAGCTCCTACAATGAGCAGTTCTTC
TRBD2	15	TRBV4-2	TRBJ2-3	CASSLSGRDPDTQYF	TGTGCCAGCAGCCTTAGCGGGAGGGACCCAGATACGCAGTATTTT
NA	12	TRBV7-9	TRBJ2-7	CASSHDSYEQYF	TGTGCCAGCAGTCACGACAGTTACGAGCAGTACTTC
TRBD1	15	TRBV10-3	TRBJ1-6	CAIGTTGGYNSPLHF	TGTGCCATCGGAACAACAGGGGGCTATAATTCACCCCTCCACTTT
NA	14	TRBV5-1	TRBJ2-1	CASSLLASNNEQFF	TGCGCCAGCAGCTTATTGGCTAGCAACAATGAGCAGTTCTTC
NA	11	TRBV2	TRBJ1-1	CASGRGAEAFF	TGTGCCAGCGGGAGGGGGGCTGAAGCTTTCTTT
NA	13	TRBV5-1	TRBJ1-2	CASSVQVNYGYTF	TGCGCCAGCAGCGTACAGGTGAACTATGGCTACACCTTC
NA	15	TRBV15	TRBJ1-5	CATSLGGVPNQPQHF	TGTGCCACCAGTCTGGGGGGGGTTCCGAATCAGCCCCAGCATTTT
NA	14	TRBV19	TRBJ2-2	CASTPTGRLGELFF	TGTGCCAGTACCCCGACAGGTCGTCTCGGGGAGCTGTTTTTT
NA	15	TRBV18	TRBJ2-2	CASSPTPDWFGELFF	TGTGCCAGCTCACCAACTCCCGACTGGTTCGGGGAGCTGTTTTTT
NA	15	TRBV6-5	TRBJ1-1	CASSYSRQKNTEAFF	TGTGCCAGCAGTTACTCGCGGCAGAAGAACACTGAAGCTTTCTTT